The 30 T cell receptor beta chains reported below all come from one sample, sequenced in a study of shared clonotypes between healthy human individuals. Naive CD8 cells, CD45RO-negative and positively selected for CCR7, excluded terminally differentiated effector memory CD45RA+ cells. The method was immunoSEQ multiplex PCR; TCRdb's version includes in-frame clones alone and lacks a portion of them. The table has about 2,100,000 clones, more than 85% seen once. Sequencing was performed on naive CD8+ T cells from PBMCs. These receptors all stem from a man between 18 and 35 years old in good health. Some clones in this sample may be carry-over from other donors' samples.

The CDR3 region is CASSTRQGGTYYEQYF. CDR3 DNA sequence: TGTGCCAGCAGCACAAGACAGGGGGGGACCTACTACGAGCAGTACTTC. The chain has TRBV11-2 and TRBJ2-7; 9 bases are a match to TRBD1. Germline CDR1 and CDR2: SGHAT and FQNNGV. The CDR3 contains 16 residues. Trimming at V came to 5 bases and at J to 3 bases, leaving 11 bases not matched to a gene.

This clone was counted between two and nine times. Other DNA sequences of this sample code for an identical CDR3. The rearrangement joins TRBV9 to TRBJ2-7; D is ambiguous. Germline V gives CDR1 SGDLS, CDR2 YYNGEE. Trimming took off 0 bases at V and 2 bases at J, with 9 bases between the two ends. The CDR3 runs to 14 residues. DNA for the CDR3: TGTGCCAGCAGCGTAGGTAGTAGTCCCTACGAGCAGTACTTC. This encodes CASSVGSSPYEQYF.

A single count supports this clone. This chain connects TRBV7-9 to TRBJ2-3; D remains ambiguous. This CDR3 spans 13 amino acids. V was cut by 4 bases and J by 6 bases, with 11 bases left in between. The germline V gene encodes CDR1 SEHNR and CDR2 FQNEAQ (reference sequence). CDR3 amino acids: CASSSRVTDTQYF. DNA of the CDR3: TGTGCCAGCAGCTCTCGGGTGACGGATACGCAGTATTTT.

The genes are TRBV6-5 and TRBJ2-2; 7 positions match TRBD2. This CDR3 has 15 amino acids. Trimming removed 0 bases from V and 6 bases from J; junction bases left unmatched: 4. Germline loops: CDR1 MNHEY, CDR2 SVGAGI. The CDR3: CASSYSGEGSGELFF. The CDR3 nucleotides read TGTGCCAGCAGTTACTCGGGGGAGGGTTCCGGGGAGCTGTTTTTT.

The rearrangement uses TRBV10-1 and TRBJ2-1, with a possible D match to TRBD1 (5 bases). V lost 4 bases and J 4 bases, leaving 14 bases between the germline ends. The germline CDR1 and CDR2 sequences are WNHNN and SYGVQD (reference sequence). The CDR3 runs 15 residues. CDR3 DNA sequence: TGCGCCAGCAGTGCCGCGGACATGATTTACAATGAGCAGTTCTTC. Protein: CASSAADMIYNEQFF.

The chain links TRBV4-1 to TRBJ2-7; perhaps TRBD1 as D (5 bases). Germline V gene lookup returns CDR1 MGHRA and CDR2 YSYEKL. This CDR3 contains 15 residues. The V and J ends lost 2 bases and 4 bases respectively, with 15 bases between them. CDR3 protein: CASSQMGRTTYEQYF. CDR3 bases: TGCGCCAGCAGCCAAATGGGTCGGACAACTTACGAGCAGTACTTC.

The chain recombines TRBV7-6 with TRBJ2-3; D remains ambiguous. The CDR3 extends over 13 amino acids. The V gene lost 1 base and the J gene lost 6 bases, with 8 bases spanning the gap. CDR1 is SGHVS, CDR2 FNYEAQ, per germline. CDR3 loop: CASSLVVSDTQYF. CDR3 sequence (DNA): TGTGCCAGCAGCTTAGTCGTCTCTGATACGCAGTATTTT.

The chain carries TRBV9 and TRBJ2-7, with a weak D call TRBD2 (6 bases). CDR3 length: 16 amino acids. Per germline, CDR1 SGDLS and CDR2 YYNGEE. Trimming stripped 4 bases from V and 3 bases from J, with 20 bases between. This CDR3 is CASSPGGDPKLYEQYF. The CDR3 DNA sequence: TGTGCCAGCAGCCCCGGCGGGGACCCTAAACTCTACGAGCAGTACTTC. Variable domain in full (rest from reference TRBV9 and TRBJ2-7): DSGVTQTPKHLITATGQRVTLRCSPRSGDLSVYWYQQSLDQGLQFLIQYYNGEERAKGNILERFSAQQFPDLHSELNLSSLELGDSALYFCASSPGGDPKLYEQYFGPGTRLTVT.

The chain couples TRBV5-4 to TRBJ1-2; perhaps TRBD1 as D (6 bases). With 0 bases removed from V and 4 bases from J, the gap between germline ends came to 16 bases. The germline V gene encodes CDR1 SGHNT and CDR2 YYREEE (reference sequence). The CDR3 length is 16 residues. The CDR3 loop is CASSLGTRQEAYGYTF. CDR3 bases: TGTGCCAGCAGCTTGGGAACCCGACAGGAGGCCTATGGCTACACCTTC.

The chain is built from TRBV2 and TRBJ2-7, with 11 bases matching TRBD1. Germline assignment: CDR1 SNHLY and CDR2 FYNNEI. V shed 7 bases and J 4 bases; nucleotides not matched to a gene: 6. The CDR3 loop spans 14 amino acids. The CDR3 loop is CASILGQGGYEQYF. The CDR3 nucleotides read TGTGCCAGCATTCTGGGACAGGGGGGGTACGAGCAGTACTTC.

The chain joins TRBV10-3 to TRBJ2-7; a possible D gene is TRBD2 (6 bases). Germline CDR1 ENHRY, CDR2 SYGVKD. CDR3 length: 13 residues. V was trimmed by 6 bases and J by 0 bases, leaving 9 bases between them. The CDR3 is CAIRWDSSYEQYF. The CDR3 nucleotides are TGTGCCATCAGATGGGACTCCTCCTACGAGCAGTACTTC.

This clone came up once. This chain links TRBV28 with TRBJ2-1; tentative D call: TRBD2 (6 bases). Germline CDR1 MDHEN, CDR2 SYDVKM. This CDR3 comprises 14 residues. V lost 3 bases, J lost 7 bases, and 13 bases lay in between. CDR3 nucleotides: TGTGCCAGCAGTTTTGTGGGGGAGGCTAATGAGCAGTTCTTC. Translating gives CASSFVGEANEQFF. Variable domain in full (rest from reference TRBV28 and TRBJ2-1): DVKVTQSSRYLVKRTGEKVFLECVQDMDHENMFWYRQDPGLGLRLIYFSYDVKMKEKGDIPEGYSVSREKKERFSLILESASTNQTSMYLCASSFVGEANEQFFGPGTRLTVL.

The rearrangement links TRBV6-5 to TRBJ2-7; no reliable D call. The V gene lost 0 bases and the J gene lost 0 bases, with 9 bases spanning the gap. CDR3 length equals 15 residues. Germline CDR1 is MNHEY and CDR2 is SVGAGI. CDR3 amino acids: CASSYSSWGSYEQYF. The CDR3 DNA reads TGTGCCAGCAGTTACTCCTCGTGGGGCTCCTACGAGCAGTACTTC.

The chain joins TRBV13 to TRBJ2-3; 12 bases match TRBD2. The ends lost 0 bases at V and 5 bases at J; junction bases unmatched: 9. Germline CDR1 reads PRHDT; CDR2 reads FYEKMQ (reference sequence). The CDR3 contains 18 residues. The CDR3 loop is CASSLGSASGRAEDTQYF. The CDR3, as DNA: TGTGCCAGCAGCTTAGGTTCCGCTAGCGGGAGGGCTGAAGATACGCAGTATTTT.

The chain has TRBV7-9 and TRBJ2-2; 7 bases line up with TRBD2. Trimming removed 5 bases from V and 6 bases from J; junction bases left unmatched: 12. CDR3 length: 16 amino acids. From germline, CDR1 is SEHNR and CDR2 FQNEAQ (reference sequence). The CDR3 nucleotides read TGTGCCAGCAGCCGCCACGGACTAGAAGACCCCGGGGAGCTGTTTTTT. This codes for CASSRHGLEDPGELFF.

The gene calls are TRBV9 and TRBJ2-7; D is ambiguous. Trimming removed 3 bases at V and 2 bases at J, with 15 bases between. The CDR3 sequence is 15 residues long. In germline, CDR1 is SGDLS, CDR2 YYNGEE. The CDR3 DNA reads TGTGCCAGCAGCGCAGGCAACAGTCCGACCTACGAGCAGTACTTC. Residues: CASSAGNSPTYEQYF.

The chain combines TRBV7-9 with TRBJ2-7; D is unresolved. Trimming shortened V by 1 base and J by 5 bases, and 9 bases separated the two germline ends. This CDR3 is built from 13 residues. CDR1 and CDR2 from the germline V gene are SEHNR and FQNEAQ (reference sequence). This CDR3 is CASSLDNENEQYF. CDR3 DNA: TGTGCCAGCAGCTTAGACAACGAGAACGAGCAGTACTTC.

V usage is TRBV11-2 and J usage is TRBJ2-5; 8 bases line up with TRBD1. This CDR3 comprises 15 residues. V lost 4 bases and J lost 3; bases outside the gene matches: 7. Germline V gene lookup returns CDR1 SGHAT and CDR2 FQNNGV. CDR3 loop: CASSSPRTGKETQYF. CDR3 sequence (DNA): TGTGCCAGCAGCTCTCCTCGGACAGGGAAAGAGACCCAGTACTTC.

Concerning this clone itself: Other nucleotide sequences from this sample produce the same CDR3. The chain combines TRBV7-9 with TRBJ2-7; a weak D match, TRBD1 (6 bases). The CDR3 is 13 residues long. Trimming shortened V by 5 bases and J by 3 bases, and 11 bases separated the two germline ends. Germline CDR1 reads SEHNR; CDR2 reads FQNEAQ (reference sequence). DNA for the CDR3: TGTGCCAGCAGCCCCAAGACAGGCTACGAGCAGTACTTC. It is translated as CASSPKTGYEQYF. Using reference TRBV7-9 and TRBJ2-7 for the parts outside the CDR3, the full variable domain is DTGVSQNPRHKITKRGQNVTFRCDPISEHNRLYWYRQTLGQGPEFLTYFQNEAQLEKSRLLSDRFSAERPKGSFSTLEIQRTEQGDSAMYLCASSPKTGYEQYFGPGTRLTVT.

This sequence joins TRBV15 and TRBJ1-5, with no clear D. Deletions cut 0 bases from V and 7 bases from J, with 10 bases between. This CDR3 spans 14 amino acids. The V gene's germline CDR1 is LNHNV and CDR2 YYDKDF (reference sequence). CDR3 amino acids: CATSRERDGQPQHF. The CDR3, as DNA: TGTGCCACCAGCAGAGAAAGGGATGGACAGCCCCAGCATTTT.

The chain links TRBV6-6 to TRBJ1-4, with D perhaps TRBD1 (6 bases). Germline CDR1 and CDR2: MNHNY and SVGAGI (reference sequence). This CDR3 has 15 amino acids. V lost 8 bases to trimming and J lost 0 bases, with 13 bases between them. The CDR3 region has the DNA TGTGCCAGCGGCGGCCCAGGGGCAACTAATGAAAAACTGTTTTTT. Protein: CASGGPGATNEKLFF.

This sequence joins TRBV19 and TRBJ2-5; 10 bases match TRBD2. The CDR3 is 14 residues long. From germline, CDR1 is LNHDA and CDR2 SQIVND (reference sequence). V trimming: 4 bases; J trimming: 2 bases; junction bases outside the gene matches: 1. The chain's CDR3 is CASSKLAGQETQYF. The CDR3 DNA reads TGTGCCAGTAGTAAACTAGCGGGACAAGAGACCCAGTACTTC.

With respect to this clone: The junction does not match germline at one end; this may be a read error. The rearrangement joins TRBV4-1 to TRBJ2-1; TRBD2 matches at 9 bases. CDR1 is MGHRA, CDR2 YSYEKL, per germline. The CDR3 extends over 12 amino acids. The CDR3 sequence: CASSQGTSEGIF. The CDR3 region has the DNA TGCGCCAGCAGCCAAGGGACTAGCGAAGGGATCTTC.

The table lists this clone with a count of one. One junction end disagrees with the germline gene, perhaps due to a read error. The chain combines TRBV29-1 with TRBJ2-5; tentative D call: TRBD2 (6 bases). CDR1 is SQVTM, CDR2 ANQGSEA, per germline. This CDR3 is built from 12 residues. CDR3 protein: CSVGGDFSITDF. The CDR3 nucleotides are TGCAGCGTTGGTGGGGACTTTTCCATTACGGACTTC. Based on the CDR3 plus reference TRBV29-1 and TRBJ2-5, the full variable domain is SAVISQKPSRDICQRGTSLTIQCQVDSQVTMMFWYRQQPGQSLTLIATANQGSEATYESGFVIDKFPISRPNLTFSTLTVSNMSPEDSSIYLCSVGGDFSITDFGPGTRLLVL.

The chain recombines TRBV4-1 with TRBJ2-1, with 10 bases that match TRBD2. This CDR3 is built from 17 residues. Germline V gives CDR1 MGHRA, CDR2 YSYEKL. The V and J ends lost 3 bases and 6 bases, in that order; junction bases with no gene match: 11. CDR3 protein: CASSHPVMASGGNEQFF. The DNA for the CDR3 is TGCGCCAGCAGCCACCCTGTGATGGCTAGCGGGGGCAATGAGCAGTTCTTC.

V and J are TRBV6-1 and TRBJ2-5, with 9 nucleotides matching TRBD1. The assigned J gene may be wrong: the sequence end matches TRBJ2-7 better. This CDR3 contains 15 residues. Germline V lookup: CDR1 MNHNS, CDR2 SASEGT. CDR3 region: CASRGERQGAYEQYF. Here the CDR3 DNA reads TGTGCCAGCAGGGGGGAGAGACAGGGGGCCTACGAGCAGTACTTC.

This clone was detected a few times. The chain uses TRBV7-3 and TRBJ2-2; TRBD2 matches at 7 bases. There are 15 residues in the CDR3. V was clipped by 5 bases and J by 0 bases; unmatched bases: 3. Germline values: CDR1 SGHTA, CDR2 FQGTGA. The CDR3 nucleotides are TGTGCCAGCAGCCGACTAGCCGCGAACACCGGGGAGCTGTTTTTT. It encodes CASSRLAANTGELFF.

The V gene is TRBV5-6, the J gene TRBJ1-4; a weak D match, TRBD1 (6 bases). Germline V gives CDR1 SGHDT, CDR2 YYEEEE. Trimming left V 3 bases short and J 5 bases short, with 23 bases between. The CDR3 has 18 residues. The CDR3 region is CASSSLRTESPPNEKLFF. In nucleotides, the CDR3 is TGTGCCAGCAGCTCACTCCGGACAGAATCACCCCCGAATGAAAAACTGTTTTTT. Based on the CDR3 plus reference TRBV5-6 and TRBJ1-4, the full variable domain is DAGVTQSPTHLIKTRGQQVTLRCSPKSGHDTVSWYQQALGQGPQFIFQYYEEEERQRGNFPDRFSGHQFPNYSSELNVNALLLGDSALYLCASSSLRTESPPNEKLFFGSGTQLSVL.

The chain couples TRBV28 to TRBJ1-5; D gene ambiguous. CDR1 and CDR2 from the germline V gene are MDHEN and SYDVKM. This CDR3 is 15 amino acids long. V was cut by 5 bases and J by 3 bases, with 14 bases left in between. Here the CDR3 DNA reads TGTGCCAGCAGTCTCCAGGACGGAATCAATCAGCCCCAGCATTTT. Translation: CASSLQDGINQPQHF.

This chain connects TRBV5-6 to TRBJ2-1; D uncertain. The CDR3 is 14 residues long. Deletions cut 0 bases from V and 5 bases from J, with 9 bases between. The germline V gene encodes CDR1 SGHDT and CDR2 YYEEEE. For the CDR3, the DNA is TGTGCCAGCAGCTTGGTTGCTAGTCACAATGAGCAGTTCTTC. Its translation is CASSLVASHNEQFF.